These 2 T cell receptor beta chains were sequenced from one sample in a study of T cell repertoires in cytomegalovirus infection. TCRdb re-called the reads with MiXCR, one entry per CDR3 protein. The repertoire holds about 150,000 distinct CDR3 sequences, with about 25% as singletons. Sequencing input: PBMCs. The source is a human donor in good health (CMV status not recorded). Some clones in this sample may be carry-over from other donors' samples.

In its sample, this clonotype was seen a few times. V is TRBV24-1 and J is TRBJ1-5; 10 bases are shared with TRBD1. Germline CDR1 and CDR2: KGHDR and SFDVKD. After removal of 4 bases from V and 7 bases from J, the junction contained 3 bases not matched to a gene. This CDR3 is 14 amino acids long. The CDR3 is CATSDQTGGQPQHF. CDR3 nucleotides: TGTGCCACCAGTGACCAGACAGGGGGCCAGCCCCAGCATTTT.

This chain links TRBV24-1 with TRBJ2-1; TRBD1 matches at 11 bases. The CDR3 sequence is 16 residues long. Trimming cost V 4 bases and J 3 bases; bases outside gene matches: 4. Germline V gene data show CDR1 as KGHDR and CDR2 as SFDVKD. CDR3 amino acids: CATSDPGTGGYNEQFF. CDR3 nucleotide sequence: TGTGCCACCAGTGACCCCGGGACAGGGGGCTACAATGAGCAGTTCTTC.